A selection of T cell receptor beta chains follows, all from one sample in a study of CD8 T cells in ankylosing spondylitis. One entry per CDR3 protein, called by TCRdb with MiXCR from the 5' RACE reads. The table has some 240,000 distinct CDR3 sequences, just under 7.5% seen once. Sample: blood, either unsorted or a sorted T cell fraction (not recorded which). Every receptor here comes from a male donor with ankylosing spondylitis. Each CDR3 is given without its conserved first and last residue. A D gene is named only where the DNA matches it firmly. Size tells how often a clone was seen (once, few, many) or the class of an expanded clone, and some rows leave it out.

v_call	clone_size	d_call	j_call	cdr3_aa
TRBV29-1	many	TRBD1	TRBJ1-2	SVEDLLQIGGYYGYT
TRBV5-1	many	-	TRBJ2-3	ASSLSHTDTQY
TRBV11-3	many	-	TRBJ2-2	ASSNRDLVGGELF
TRBV25-1	few	-	TRBJ1-1	ASSEPGTDTEAF
TRBV20-1	many	-	TRBJ1-1	SARRRNTEAF
TRBV7-2	many	-	TRBJ2-2	ASSFPRGFSGELF
TRBV7-2	-	-	TRBJ2-7	ASSFGERTYEQY
TRBV6-2/TRBV6-3	-	-	TRBJ2-2	ASSNSGELF
TRBV6-2/TRBV6-3	many	-	TRBJ2-1	ASSYSGPSDEQF
TRBV29-1	many	-	TRBJ2-7	SVRDWISYEQY
TRBV5-6	few	TRBD1	TRBJ1-1	ASSLLRQGLAEAF
TRBV20-1	few	TRBD2	TRBJ2-5	SARGGRGEETQY
TRBV12-3/TRBV12-4	many	TRBD1	TRBJ2-7	ASSFRRDSEYLSYEQY
TRBV11-2	many	TRBD2	TRBJ2-7	ASSLTSGRRSGEQY
TRBV6-2/TRBV6-3	many	TRBD2	TRBJ2-2	ASSRLAGAATGELF
TRBV29-1	many	-	TRBJ2-1	SVVSYNEQF
TRBV6-5	-	-	TRBJ2-7	ASSYGAGQRLYEQY
TRBV4-1	many	TRBD1	TRBJ2-4	ASSRDRISSKNIQY
TRBV4-3	few	TRBD1	TRBJ2-6	ASSQDGTGGSGANVLT
TRBV7-9	few	-	TRBJ1-1	ASSLIGVNTEAF
TRBV15	many	-	TRBJ2-7	ATSSGRDYEQY
TRBV28	many	-	TRBJ1-2	ASSRKHRTLYGYT
TRBV19	few	-	TRBJ1-5	ASSLTGTGLYQPQH
TRBV4-3	many	TRBD1	TRBJ2-7	ASSAGTGDEQY
TRBV7-6	many	-	TRBJ2-7	ASSLGPGAYEQY
TRBV7-9	many	-	TRBJ2-7	ASSLAFGQIYEQY
TRBV28	many	-	TRBJ1-4	ASSLIGRATNEKLF
TRBV12-3/TRBV12-4	-	-	TRBJ1-2	ASTAGGGVAYGYT
TRBV20-1	many	-	TRBJ2-2	SAMQNTGELF
TRBV20-1	many	-	TRBJ2-5	SAGDGVEETQY
TRBV27	many	TRBD1	TRBJ2-7	ASSEWGTGSSEQY
TRBV6-2/TRBV6-3	-	-	TRBJ2-7	ASSLIDYLLYEQY
TRBV20-1	many	-	TRBJ2-3	SASRVSSTDTQY
TRBV5-6	-	TRBD2	TRBJ2-1	ASSTSGGLDNEQF
TRBV11-2	-	-	TRBJ2-5	ASKSSLQETQY
TRBV4-1	many	-	TRBJ2-7	ASSPRQGGDEQY
TRBV7-9	-	-	TRBJ1-4	ASSPRQAVSEKLF
TRBV18	few	-	TRBJ1-1	ASSLRRVNTEAF
TRBV20-1	few	-	TRBJ2-7	SARALNYEQY
TRBV5-4	many	TRBD2	TRBJ2-3	ASSPGLAGVGTQY
TRBV27	many	TRBD1	TRBJ2-7	ATLDRDYEQY
TRBV6-1	many	TRBD1	TRBJ1-4	ASGSAGTGNEKLF
TRBV5-1	many	-	TRBJ1-1	ASSFRTPDTEAF
TRBV6-1	many	-	TRBJ1-2	ASRNGQGINYGYT
TRBV28	many	-	TRBJ2-5	ASSLRTRHFVETQY
TRBV7-9	many	-	TRBJ2-3	ASSLSPPFRTQY
TRBV2	many	-	TRBJ1-1	ASSEIAGANTEAF
TRBV7-9	many	-	TRBJ2-1	ASSQTPNEQF
TRBV21-1	many	-	TRBJ2-3	ASSTGGTDTQY
TRBV29-1	many	-	TRBJ1-3	SVLWSRSGNTIY